This paragraph covers one TCR beta chain sequence. What antigen it recognizes has not been identified. Its ends do not fully match the called genes, so a read error is possible. The sample comes from a study of regulatory T cells in long-lasting Graves disease (dated by TCRdb to the early 2020s). General notes on the study: Persistent Graves' disease was defined as antithyroid drug treatment for over 5 years with persistently positive TSH receptor autoantibodies. Persistent Graves' disease patients were compared with newly diagnosed Graves' disease patients by peripheral blood TCR sequencing and RNA sequencing. The study was conducted in China and was registered as a clinical trial. A total of about 33 samples were covered by TCR sequencing, comprising around 13 persistent and around 20 newly diagnosed Graves' disease patients. Antithyroid drugs had been taken for ten to twelve years on average by persistent Graves' disease patients in the clinical cohort.

The paper's findings and limits, for the study overall: As a limitation, the authors acknowledged that the small sample size may reduce accuracy. Lower TCR Shannon entropy and fewer highly expanded clones were observed in persistent Graves' disease patients than in newly diagnosed patients, which suggested clonal expansion. Persistent patients shared more public clonotypes among themselves (over 2,500) than newly diagnosed patients did (roughly 920). Sequencing and analysis were restricted to the TCR beta chain. Because the primary lesion, thyroid tissue, could not be accessed, the study looked at peripheral blood alone.

What this sample's time point label stands for: persistent/refractory GD, antithyroid drugs over 5 years with positive TRAb. For both TCR sequencing and RNA sequencing, RNA was extracted from PBMCs in TRIzol. The diagnosis of Graves' disease was made according to American Thyroid Association guidelines. Recruitment of patients was carried out at an endocrinology department in Xi'an, China. From each patient, 8 to 10 milliliters of peripheral blood was collected into an EDTA anticoagulant tube. Ficoll Paque Plus density gradient separation was used to isolate PBMCs, and no additional T cell sorting was done. An Agilent 2100 Bioanalyzer and agarose gel were used to check RNA quality, and a NanoDrop 2000 was used to measure RNA concentration. The method behind the library was multiplex PCR. The listed sequencing device is Illumina HiSeq 4000. To build TCR beta libraries, CDR3 regions were amplified by Arm-PCR using iRepertoire HTBI primers. Gel purification was performed on PCR products prior to sequencing. Processing in the source paper ran as follows. Across samples, 60 to 80 TRBV and 13 to 15 TRBJ segments were identified and used for gene usage analysis of CDR3 amino acid clonotypes. Filtered high-quality paired reads were merged into contigs using COPE and FqMerger. Contigs were aligned with BLAST to IMGT TRBV, TRBD and TRBJ reference genes, and CDR3 was defined per IMGT. Highly expanded clones were defined as clonotypes with a frequency above 0.1%. Repertoire diversity was measured by Shannon entropy, and V-J evenness by the Gini coefficient. Public clonotypes were defined as clonotypes shared by more than one individual. TCRdb reprocessing: public reads trimmed at Q25 with fastp, clones called with MiXCR, in-frame beta chains kept. Identical CDR3 proteins give one entry, which carries the most common genes and DNA. V and J calls and clone size were set by TCRdb, not the authors. The sample table shows 400,000 to 450,000 distinct CDR3 sequences, and 23% are seen once. Of the sample, roughly 28% falls within the top ten clones.

The source was peripheral blood mononuclear cells (PBMCs), collected when the disease was refractory, from a patient treated with antithyroid drugs. The TCR comes from a female donor with Graves disease.

The nucleotides are TGTGCCATCAGTGAGTCGTTCCGGGACAGGGGTGTCTTTAACTCTGGGGCCAACGTCCTGTCTTTC. This sequence encodes CAISESFRDRGVFNSGANVLSF. The rearrangement combines TRBV10-3 with TRBJ2-6; 10 junctional bases match TRBD1. Taken from cysteine to phenylalanine, the CDR3 has 22 residues. Of the read, only the CDR3 DNA is kept; its 66 bases are in frame from base 1. Sequences ENHRY (CDR1) and SYGVKD (CDR2) are obtained from the germline V gene.